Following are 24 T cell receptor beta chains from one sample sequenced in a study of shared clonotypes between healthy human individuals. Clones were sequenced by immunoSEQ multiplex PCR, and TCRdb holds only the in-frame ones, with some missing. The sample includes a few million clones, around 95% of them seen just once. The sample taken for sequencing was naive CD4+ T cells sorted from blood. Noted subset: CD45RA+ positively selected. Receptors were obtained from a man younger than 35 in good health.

The CDR3 sequence is CSVEEGRGTGELFF. The CDR3, as DNA: TGCAGCGTTGAGGAAGGGCGAGGCACCGGGGAGCTGTTTTTT. This rearrangement joins TRBV29-1 to TRBJ2-2, with D unclear. Germline V gene lookup returns CDR1 SQVTM and CDR2 ANQGSEA. V was cut by 3 bases and J by 4 bases, with 12 bases left in between. This CDR3 has 14 amino acids.

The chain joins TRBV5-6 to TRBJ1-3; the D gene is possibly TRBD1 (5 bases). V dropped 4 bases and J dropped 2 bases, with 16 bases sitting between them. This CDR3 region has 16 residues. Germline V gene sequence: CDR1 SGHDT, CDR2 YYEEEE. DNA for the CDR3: TGTGCCAGCAGCCGGCGACCAAAGGGGACTGGAAACACCATATATTTT. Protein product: CASSRRPKGTGNTIYF. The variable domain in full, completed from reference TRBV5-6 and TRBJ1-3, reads DAGVTQSPTHLIKTRGQQVTLRCSPKSGHDTVSWYQQALGQGPQFIFQYYEEEERQRGNFPDRFSGHQFPNYSSELNVNALLLGDSALYLCASSRRPKGTGNTIYFGEGSWLTVV.

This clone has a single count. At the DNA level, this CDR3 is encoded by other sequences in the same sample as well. This CDR3 reads CASSLTSGGRETQYF. CDR3 nucleotide sequence: TGCGCCAGCAGCTTAACTAGCGGGGGGCGAGAGACCCAGTACTTC. The chain combines TRBV5-1 with TRBJ2-5; 12 bases map to TRBD2. After removal of 2 bases from V and 4 bases from J, the junction contained 3 bases not matched to a gene. Germline values: CDR1 SGHRS, CDR2 YFSETQ. This CDR3 comprises 15 residues.

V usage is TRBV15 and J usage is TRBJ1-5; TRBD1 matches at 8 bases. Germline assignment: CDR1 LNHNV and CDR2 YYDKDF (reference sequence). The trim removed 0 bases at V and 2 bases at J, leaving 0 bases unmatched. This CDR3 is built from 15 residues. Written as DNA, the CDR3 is TGTGCCACCAGCAGAGAGGGACAGGGCAATCAGCCCCAGCATTTT. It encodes CATSREGQGNQPQHF.

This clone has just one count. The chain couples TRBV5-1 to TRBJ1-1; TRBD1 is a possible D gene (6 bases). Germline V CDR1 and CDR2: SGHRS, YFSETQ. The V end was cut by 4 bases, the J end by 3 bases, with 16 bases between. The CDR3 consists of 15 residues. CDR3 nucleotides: TGCGCCAGCAGCCAAAATACAGGGTCAGACACTGAAGCTTTCTTT. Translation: CASSQNTGSDTEAFF.

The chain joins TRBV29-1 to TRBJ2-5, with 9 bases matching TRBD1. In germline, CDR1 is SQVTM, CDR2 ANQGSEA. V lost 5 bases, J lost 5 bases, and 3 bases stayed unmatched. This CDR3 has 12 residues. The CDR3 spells CSVITGGETQYF. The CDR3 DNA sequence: TGCAGCGTTATAACAGGGGGCGAGACCCAGTACTTC.

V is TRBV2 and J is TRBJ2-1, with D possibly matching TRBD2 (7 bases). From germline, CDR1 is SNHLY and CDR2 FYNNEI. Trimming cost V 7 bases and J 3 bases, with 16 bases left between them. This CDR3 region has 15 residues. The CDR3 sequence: CASKKWGGGYNEQFF. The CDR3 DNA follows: TGTGCCAGCAAAAAATGGGGGGGCGGCTACAATGAGCAGTTCTTC.

The chain's CDR3 is CASSYSSGSEQYF. In nucleotides, the CDR3 is TGTGCCAGCAGTTATTCTAGCGGCTCGGAGCAGTACTTC. The chain employs TRBV6-6 and TRBJ2-7, with 7 bases that match TRBD2. CDR1 is MNHNY and CDR2 is SVGAGI in the germline V gene (reference sequence). Trimming cost V 3 bases and J 7 bases; bases outside gene matches: 6. The CDR3 has 13 residues.

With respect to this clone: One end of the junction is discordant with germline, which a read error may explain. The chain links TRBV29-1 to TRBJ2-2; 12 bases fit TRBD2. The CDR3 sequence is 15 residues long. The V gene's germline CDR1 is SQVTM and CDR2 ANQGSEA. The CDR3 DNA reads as TGCAGCGTCGAAGGACTAGCGGGATACACCGGGGAGCTGTTTTTT. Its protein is CSVEGLAGYTGELFF.

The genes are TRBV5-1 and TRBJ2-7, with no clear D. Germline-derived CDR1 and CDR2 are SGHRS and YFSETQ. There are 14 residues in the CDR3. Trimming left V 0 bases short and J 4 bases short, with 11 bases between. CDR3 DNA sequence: TGCGCCAGCAGCTTGGATCCTTGGGCGTACGAGCAGTACTTC. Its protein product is CASSLDPWAYEQYF. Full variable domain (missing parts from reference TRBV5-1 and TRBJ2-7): KAGVTQTPRYLIKTRGQQVTLSCSPISGHRSVSWYQQTPGQGLQFLFEYFSETQRNKGNFPGRFSGRQFSNSRSEMNVSTLELGDSALYLCASSLDPWAYEQYFGPGTRLTVT.

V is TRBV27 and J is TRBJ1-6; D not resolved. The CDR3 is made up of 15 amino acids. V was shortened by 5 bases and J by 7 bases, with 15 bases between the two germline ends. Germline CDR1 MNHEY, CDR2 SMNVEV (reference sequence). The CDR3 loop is CASSITTANNSPLHF. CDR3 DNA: TGTGCCAGCAGTATAACGACCGCGAACAATTCACCCCTCCACTTT.

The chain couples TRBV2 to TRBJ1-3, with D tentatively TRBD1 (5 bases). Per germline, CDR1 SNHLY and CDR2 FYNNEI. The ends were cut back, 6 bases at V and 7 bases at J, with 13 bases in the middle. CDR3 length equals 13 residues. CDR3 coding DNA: TGTGCCAGCAGCTCGGGACTATACAACACCATATATTTT. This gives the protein CASSSGLYNTIYF. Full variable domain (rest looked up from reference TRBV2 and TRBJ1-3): EPEVTQTPSHQVTQMGQEVILRCVPISNHLYFYWYRQILGQKVEFLVSFYNNEISEKSEIFDDQFSVERPDGSNFTLKIRSTKLEDSAMYFCASSSGLYNTIYFGEGSWLTVV.

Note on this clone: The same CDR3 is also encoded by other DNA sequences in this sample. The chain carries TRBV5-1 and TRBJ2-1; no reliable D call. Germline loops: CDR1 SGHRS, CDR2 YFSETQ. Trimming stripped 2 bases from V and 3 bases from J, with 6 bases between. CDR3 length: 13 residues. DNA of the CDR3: TGCGCCAGCAGCTTAGACCGCTACAATGAGCAGTTCTTC. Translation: CASSLDRYNEQFF. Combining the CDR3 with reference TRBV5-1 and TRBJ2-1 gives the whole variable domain KAGVTQTPRYLIKTRGQQVTLSCSPISGHRSVSWYQQTPGQGLQFLFEYFSETQRNKGNFPGRFSGRQFSNSRSEMNVSTLELGDSALYLCASSLDRYNEQFFGPGTRLTVL.

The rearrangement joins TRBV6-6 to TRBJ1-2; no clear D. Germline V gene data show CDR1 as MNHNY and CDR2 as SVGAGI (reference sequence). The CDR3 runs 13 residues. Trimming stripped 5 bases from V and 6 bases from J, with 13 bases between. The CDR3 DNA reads TGTGCCAGCAGTCTCTTAGGGCCCAATGGCTACACCTTC. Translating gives CASSLLGPNGYTF.

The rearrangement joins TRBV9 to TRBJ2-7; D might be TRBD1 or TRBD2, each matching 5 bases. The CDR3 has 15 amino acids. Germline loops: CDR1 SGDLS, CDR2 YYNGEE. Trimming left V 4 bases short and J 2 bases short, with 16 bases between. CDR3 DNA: TGTGCCAGCAGCCCTCGGGGCAGGGACGCCTACGAGCAGTACTTC. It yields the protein CASSPRGRDAYEQYF.

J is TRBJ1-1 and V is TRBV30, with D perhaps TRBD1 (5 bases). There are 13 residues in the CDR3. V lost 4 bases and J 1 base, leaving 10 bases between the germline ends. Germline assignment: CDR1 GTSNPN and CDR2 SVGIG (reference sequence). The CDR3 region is CAWKFTGNTEAFF. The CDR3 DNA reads TGTGCCTGGAAGTTCACAGGGAACACTGAAGCTTTCTTT.

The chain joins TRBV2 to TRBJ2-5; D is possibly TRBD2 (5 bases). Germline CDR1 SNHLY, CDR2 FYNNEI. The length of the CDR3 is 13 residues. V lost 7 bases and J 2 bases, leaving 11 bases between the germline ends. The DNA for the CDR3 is TGTGCCAGCAAGACGGGGAAACAAGAGACCCAGTACTTC. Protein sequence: CASKTGKQETQYF.

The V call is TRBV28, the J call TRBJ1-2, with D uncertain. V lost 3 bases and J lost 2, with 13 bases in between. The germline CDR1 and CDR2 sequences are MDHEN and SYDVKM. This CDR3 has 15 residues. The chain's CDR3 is CASSLITTTNYGYTF. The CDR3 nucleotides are TGTGCCAGCAGTTTGATAACCACTACAAACTATGGCTACACCTTC.

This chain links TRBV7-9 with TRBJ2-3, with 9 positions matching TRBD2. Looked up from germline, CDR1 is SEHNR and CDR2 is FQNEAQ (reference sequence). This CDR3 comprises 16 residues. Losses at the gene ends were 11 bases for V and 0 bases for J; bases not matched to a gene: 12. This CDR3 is CAGLLAGEPSTDTQYF. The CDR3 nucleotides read TGTGCCGGTCTGTTAGCGGGGGAACCTAGCACAGATACGCAGTATTTT.

CDR3 DNA: TGTGCCAGCAAGGGGAACACCGGGGAGCTGTTTTTT. Translated, it gives CASKGNTGELFF. The rearrangement links TRBV6-5 to TRBJ2-2; D remains ambiguous. The CDR3 sequence is 12 residues long. The V gene's germline CDR1 is MNHEY and CDR2 SVGAGI. The V and J ends lost 7 bases and 1 base respectively, with 4 bases between them.

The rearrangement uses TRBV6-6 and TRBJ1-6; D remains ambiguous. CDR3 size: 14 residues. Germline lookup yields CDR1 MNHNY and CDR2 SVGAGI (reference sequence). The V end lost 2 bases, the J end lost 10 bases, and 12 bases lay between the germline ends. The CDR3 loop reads CASSYQAGGSPLHF. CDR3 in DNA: TGTGCCAGCAGTTACCAGGCGGGAGGGTCACCCCTCCACTTT.

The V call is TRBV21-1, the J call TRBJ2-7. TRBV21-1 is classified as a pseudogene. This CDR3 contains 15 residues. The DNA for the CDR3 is TGTGCCAGCAGCATCCGGACAACAGGAACTAGCGAGCAGTACTTC. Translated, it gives CASSIRTTGTSEQYF.

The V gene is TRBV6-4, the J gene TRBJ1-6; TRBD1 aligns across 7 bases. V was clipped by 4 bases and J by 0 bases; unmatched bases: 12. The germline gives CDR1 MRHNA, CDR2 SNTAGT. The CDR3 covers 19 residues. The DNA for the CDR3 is TGTGCCAGCAGTGGCCAGGGGGAGCACCGAAGCTCCTATAATTCACCCCTCCACTTT. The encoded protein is CASSGQGEHRSSYNSPLHF.

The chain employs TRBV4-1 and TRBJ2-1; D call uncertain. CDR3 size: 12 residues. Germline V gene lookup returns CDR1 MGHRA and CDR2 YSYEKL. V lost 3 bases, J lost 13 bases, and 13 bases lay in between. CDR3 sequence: CASSQRTSEQFF. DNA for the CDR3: TGCGCCAGCAGCCAGCGAACCTCGGAACAGTTCTTC.